This TCR beta chain was observed in a study of identical twins. This clonotype was seen a handful of times. Its antigen is as yet unknown. Regarding the study as a whole: One should note that invariant MAIT and iNKT cells could partly confound zero-insertion analyses. Fewer insertions were carried by abundant cord blood beta clonotypes, but none was seen in memory repertoires.

The authors used template switching to add a universal primer site and gave cDNA unique molecular identifiers. One entry per CDR3 protein results from TCRdb running MiXCR on the 5' RACE reads. The data show 1.5 million to 2 million distinct CDR3 sequences, about 32% seen once. Germline values: CDR1 MNHEY, CDR2 SVGAGI. This CDR3 is 17 amino acids long. The V end was cut by 0 bases, the J end by 4 bases, with 19 bases between. This chain joins TRBV6-5 and TRBJ2-7; no reliable D call. This TCR was recovered from a newborn girl in good health. Sequencing was carried out using cord blood. The CDR3 DNA is TGTGCCAGCAGTTACTCCGGCCCGATAGCAGGCGCGTACGAGCAGTACTTC. Its protein is CASSYSGPIAGAYEQYF.